This TCR beta chain was identified during a study of identical twins. Each CDR3 protein is one row after TCRdb ran MiXCR on the 5' RACE reads. The table has about 240,000 distinct CDR3 sequences, over 9.5% seen once. Study results and caveats: Insertions were reduced in abundant cord blood beta clonotypes but not in memory repertoires. The presence of invariant MAIT and iNKT cells could partly confound analyses of zero-insertion sequences.

This clonotype was found many times. As yet, its antigen is unknown. Germline V lookup: CDR1 SGHRS, CDR2 YFSETQ. V was pared by 7 bases and J by 2 bases, with 9 bases between. The CDR3 has 12 amino acids. What was sequenced was memory T cells sorted from blood. The TCR was taken from a man aged 50 to 60 in good health. The genes are TRBV5-1 and TRBJ2-5; D is undetermined. The chain's CDR3 is CASQEPQETQYF. The CDR3 DNA sequence: TGCGCCAGCCAAGAGCCACAAGAGACCCAGTACTTC. The full variable domain, with the rest looked up from reference TRBV5-1 and TRBJ2-5, is KAGVTQTPRYLIKTRGQQVTLSCSPISGHRSVSWYQQTPGQGLQFLFEYFSETQRNKGNFPGRFSGRQFSNSRSEMNVSTLELGDSALYLCASQEPQETQYFGPGTRLLVL.